This T cell receptor beta chain emerged from a study of T cells in Graves' hyperthyroidism and ophthalmopathy. The study's findings and limits: Ophthalmopathy and stable hyperthyroidism were told apart by a 13 V-J model.

TCR beta CDR3 region amplification was performed from RNA transcripts. First-round RT-PCR targeting the TCR CDR3 was performed with the HTBI primer set. MiXCR, run by TCRdb on the multiplex PCR reads, gives a single entry per CDR3 protein. The sample holds about half a million distinct CDR3 sequences, 24% seen once. Ten or more counts support this clonotype. Its antigen is undetermined. Trimming cost V 0 bases and J 11 bases, with 16 bases left between them. CDR1 SGHAT and CDR2 FQNNGV come from the germline V gene. The CDR3 sequence is 14 residues long. Uncontrolled infection, other autoimmune disease, pregnancy or lactation disqualified patients from enrolment.

The chain couples TRBV11-2 to TRBJ1-1; D is undetermined. The receptor was derived from a woman aged 25 to 39 with Graves' ophthalmopathy. What was sequenced was blood. The CDR3 nucleotides read TGTGCCAGCAGCTTAGAGGCCCGGACTATAGGGGCTTTCTTT. This codes for CASSLEARTIGAFF.